The rows below give T cell receptor beta chains drawn from one sample of a study of cytomegalovirus exposure and HLA in healthy donors. Sequenced by immunoSEQ multiplex PCR; TCRdb stores in-frame clones only, minus some. The sample lists about 150,000 clones, approximately 80% occurring once. Material for sequencing was PBMCs. These receptors all come from a male donor in good health and CMV-seronegative. Both conserved end residues are part of each CDR3. D genes are given only for firm matches. Where a row states a size, it is once, few, many or the class of an expanded clone; other rows omit it.

D: TRBD1
J: TRBJ2-7
size: -
V: TRBV5-1
DNA: TGCGCCAGCAGCCAAGGACAGGGTGCCTACGAGCAGTACTTC
CDR3: CASSQGQGAYEQYF

D: TRBD1
J: TRBJ1-6
size: -
V: TRBV5-1
DNA: TGCGCCAGCAGCTTGTCGGACAGGGATAATTCACCCCTCCACTTT
CDR3: CASSLSDRDNSPLHF

D: TRBD1
J: TRBJ1-1
size: -
V: TRBV4-1
DNA: TGCGCCAGCAGCCCCTACTGGACAGGAAACACTGAAGCTTTCTTT
CDR3: CASSPYWTGNTEAFF

D: TRBD2
J: TRBJ2-3
size: -
V: TRBV5-1
DNA: TGCGCCAGCAGCTCCGGGGGGACTTTCAGCACAGATACGCAGTATTTT
CDR3: CASSSGGTFSTDTQYF

D: TRBD2
J: TRBJ2-3
size: -
V: TRBV4-1
DNA: TGCGCCAGCAGCCAAGTGGGACTAGCTGATACGCAGTATTTT
CDR3: CASSQVGLADTQYF

D: TRBD2
J: TRBJ2-3
size: -
V: TRBV11-3
DNA: TGTGCCAGCAGCTTACAGACTAGCGGGTTCACAGATACGCAGTATTTT
CDR3: CASSLQTSGFTDTQYF

D: -
J: TRBJ1-4
size: -
V: TRBV7-2
DNA: TGTGCCAGCAGCCCCTGGGGCCTCAATGAAAAACTGTTTTTT
CDR3: CASSPWGLNEKLFF

D: -
J: TRBJ2-5
size: -
V: TRBV4-1
DNA: TGCGCCAGCAGCCACAAGGGGGGGAGGGAAGAGACCCAGTACTTC
CDR3: CASSHKGGREETQYF

D: -
J: TRBJ1-1
size: -
V: TRBV5-1
DNA: TGCGCCAGCAGTTTGCCGGGACAAAACACTGAAGCTTTCTTT
CDR3: CASSLPGQNTEAFF

D: TRBD1
J: TRBJ2-7
size: -
V: TRBV6-6
DNA: TGTGCCAGCAGTGACAGGGAAAACTCCTACGAGCAGTACTTC
CDR3: CASSDRENSYEQYF

D: -
J: TRBJ1-2
size: -
V: TRBV7-9
DNA: TGTGCCAGCTCGACCCCCAGGCAGGGCTACACCTTC
CDR3: CASSTPRQGYTF

D: TRBD1
J: TRBJ1-2
size: -
V: TRBV5-4
DNA: TGTGCCAGCACAACAGGCAGGGGGCGAGACTATGGCTACACCTTC
CDR3: CASTTGRGRDYGYTF

D: -
J: TRBJ2-7
size: few
V: TRBV11-2
DNA: TGTGCCAGCAGCTTAGCGGGTGCGGCCTCCTACGAGCAGTACTTC
CDR3: CASSLAGAASYEQYF

D: TRBD2
J: TRBJ2-2
size: -
V: TRBV5-8
DNA: TGTGCCAGCAGCCCGGGACTAGCGGGCTCTGTGACGACCGGGGAGCTGTTTTTT
CDR3: CASSPGLAGSVTTGELFF

D: -
J: TRBJ2-7
size: -
V: TRBV18
DNA: TGTGCCAGCTCACCACCGGTCAGCTACGAGCAGTACTTC
CDR3: CASSPPVSYEQYF

D: -
J: TRBJ1-4
size: -
V: TRBV6-6
DNA: TGTGCCGGAAATTCCGGGACAACAACTAATGAAAAACTGTTTTTT
CDR3: CAGNSGTTTNEKLFF

D: -
J: TRBJ2-2
size: few
V: TRBV9
DNA: TGTGCCAGCAGCGTAGATTGGGCGGGATGGACCGGGGAGCTGTTTTTT
CDR3: CASSVDWAGWTGELFF

D: -
J: TRBJ1-1
size: -
V: TRBV30
DNA: TGTGCCTGGAGTGTCAGGTTGAACACTGAAGCTTTCTTT
CDR3: CAWSVRLNTEAFF

D: -
J: TRBJ2-1
size: -
V: TRBV6-5
DNA: TGTGCCAGCAGCCGTACAGGGTTCTCCTACAATGAGCAGTTCTTC
CDR3: CASSRTGFSYNEQFF

D: -
J: TRBJ2-7
size: -
V: TRBV5-6
DNA: TGTGCCAGCAGCTACGGACAGACTCGATCCTACGAGCAGTACTTC
CDR3: CASSYGQTRSYEQYF

D: -
J: TRBJ1-1
size: -
V: TRBV5-5
DNA: TGTGCCAGCAGCCAAGAGGCGGGGGCAATTGGGTCCACTGAAGCTTTCTTT
CDR3: CASSQEAGAIGSTEAFF

D: -
J: TRBJ2-1
size: -
V: TRBV7-8
DNA: TGTGCCAGCAGCTTAATAGCGTTCGGGCAGTTCTTC
CDR3: CASSLIAFGQFF

D: -
J: TRBJ1-1
size: once
V: TRBV7-6
DNA: TGTGCCAGCAGCACGGGGATGTTCACTGAAGCTTTCTTT
CDR3: CASSTGMFTEAFF

D: TRBD1
J: TRBJ2-7
size: -
V: TRBV6-5
DNA: TGTGCCAGCAGTGTCGGGACAGGGGACTTCTACGAGCAGTACTTC
CDR3: CASSVGTGDFYEQYF

D: -
J: TRBJ1-1
size: -
V: TRBV5-6
DNA: TGTGCCAGCAGCTCGACAGGCCTGAACACTGAAGCTTTCTTT
CDR3: CASSSTGLNTEAFF

D: TRBD2
J: TRBJ2-7
size: -
V: TRBV10-3
DNA: TGTGCCATCCGTGAGGGTAGCGGGTCCTACGAGCAGTACTTC
CDR3: CAIREGSGSYEQYF

D: -
J: TRBJ1-1
size: -
V: TRBV6-4
DNA: TGTGCCAGCAGTCAGGACAGCTCATTGAACACTGAAGCTTTCTTT
CDR3: CASSQDSSLNTEAFF

D: -
J: TRBJ2-7
size: -
V: TRBV28
DNA: TGTGCCAGCAGTCTGCCGGGGTCCTACGAGCAGTACTTC
CDR3: CASSLPGSYEQYF

D: TRBD1
J: TRBJ2-7
size: once
V: TRBV5-1
DNA: TGCGCCAGCAGCCCTCCGGGACAGTCCCTAGTGCAGTACTTC
CDR3: CASSPPGQSLVQYF

D: TRBD1
J: TRBJ2-7
size: -
V: TRBV4-3
DNA: TGCGCCAGCAGCCAAGAACCACAGGGGGCCTCTGAGCAGTACTTC
CDR3: CASSQEPQGASEQYF

D: TRBD1
J: TRBJ1-2
size: -
V: TRBV2
DNA: TGTGCCAGCAGTGGGGACAGTCCTCAAAATGGCTACACCTTC
CDR3: CASSGDSPQNGYTF

D: -
J: TRBJ2-2
size: -
V: TRBV11-3
DNA: TGTGCCAGCAGCTTAGGGAGGGACAGCCAGAACACCGGGGAGCTGTTTTTT
CDR3: CASSLGRDSQNTGELFF

D: -
J: TRBJ2-7
size: few
V: TRBV27
DNA: TGTGCCAGCAGTTTACGCAGTCTGACCTACGAGCAGTACTTC
CDR3: CASSLRSLTYEQYF

D: -
J: TRBJ2-7
size: -
V: TRBV5-8
DNA: TGTGCCAGCAGCTTGGGGGGCATTAACTCCTACGAGCAGTACTTC
CDR3: CASSLGGINSYEQYF

D: -
J: TRBJ2-7
size: -
V: TRBV6-5
DNA: TGTGCCAGCAGTTTCGGCGGAATGGCTTACGAGCAGTACTTC
CDR3: CASSFGGMAYEQYF

D: TRBD2
J: TRBJ2-1
size: -
V: TRBV5-1
DNA: TGCGCCAGCAGCCCTCGACTAGCGCCCAACAATGAGCAGTTCTTC
CDR3: CASSPRLAPNNEQFF

D: TRBD2
J: TRBJ2-5
size: -
V: TRBV7-2
DNA: TGTGCCAGCAGCTCTGGGACTAGCTGGGAAGAGACCCAGTACTTC
CDR3: CASSSGTSWEETQYF

D: TRBD2
J: TRBJ2-1
size: -
V: TRBV15
DNA: TGTGCCACCAGCGCACGGACTAGCGGGAGGGTTGATGAGCAGTTCTTC
CDR3: CATSARTSGRVDEQFF

D: -
J: TRBJ1-6
size: -
V: TRBV4-1
DNA: TGCGCCAGCAGCCAAGCAGCTGGGTTAGGAGATTATAATTCACCCCTCCACTTT
CDR3: CASSQAAGLGDYNSPLHF

D: TRBD1
J: TRBJ1-1
size: -
V: TRBV7-2
DNA: TGTGCCAGCAGAATTGGGACAGGGGGTTCTGAAGCTTTCTTT
CDR3: CASRIGTGGSEAFF

D: TRBD2
J: TRBJ2-3
size: -
V: TRBV7-9
DNA: TGTGCCAGCAGCCGCGGGAGTACGACAGATACGCAGTATTTT
CDR3: CASSRGSTTDTQYF

D: -
J: TRBJ1-4
size: -
V: TRBV5-6
DNA: TGTGCCAGCAACCTTCGATCAGGGGCGAGGGAAAAACTGTTTTTT
CDR3: CASNLRSGAREKLFF